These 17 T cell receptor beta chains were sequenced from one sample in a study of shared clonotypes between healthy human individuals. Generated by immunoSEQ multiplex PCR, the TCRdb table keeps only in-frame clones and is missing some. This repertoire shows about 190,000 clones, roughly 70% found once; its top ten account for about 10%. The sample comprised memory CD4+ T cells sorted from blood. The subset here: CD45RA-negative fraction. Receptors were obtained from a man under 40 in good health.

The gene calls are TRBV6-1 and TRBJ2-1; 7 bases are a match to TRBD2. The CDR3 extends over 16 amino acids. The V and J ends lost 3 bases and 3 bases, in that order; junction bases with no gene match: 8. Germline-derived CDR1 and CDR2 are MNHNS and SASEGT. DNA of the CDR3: TGTGCCAGCAGTGAGAGACTAGCCGGTTACTACAATGAGCAGTTCTTC. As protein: CASSERLAGYYNEQFF.

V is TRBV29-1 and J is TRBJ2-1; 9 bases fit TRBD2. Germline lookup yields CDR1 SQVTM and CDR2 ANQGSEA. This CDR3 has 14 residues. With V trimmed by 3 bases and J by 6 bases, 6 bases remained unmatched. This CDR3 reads CSVEASGVLNEQFF. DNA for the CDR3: TGCAGCGTTGAGGCTAGCGGGGTCCTCAATGAGCAGTTCTTC.

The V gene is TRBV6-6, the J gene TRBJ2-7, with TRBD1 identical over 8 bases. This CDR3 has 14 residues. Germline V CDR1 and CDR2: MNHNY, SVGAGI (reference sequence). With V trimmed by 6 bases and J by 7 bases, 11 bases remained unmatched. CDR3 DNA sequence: TGTGCCAGCAGGTCGGAGACAGGGGTAGAAGAGCAGTACTTC. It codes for CASRSETGVEEQYF.

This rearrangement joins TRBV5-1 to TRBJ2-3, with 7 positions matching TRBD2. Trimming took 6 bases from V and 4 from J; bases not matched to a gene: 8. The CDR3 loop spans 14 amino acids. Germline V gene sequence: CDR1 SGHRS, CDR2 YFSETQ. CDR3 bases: TGCGCCAGCACCCGAGCGGGAATAGCAGATACGCAGTATTTT. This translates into CASTRAGIADTQYF. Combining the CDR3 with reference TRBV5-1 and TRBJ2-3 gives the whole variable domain KAGVTQTPRYLIKTRGQQVTLSCSPISGHRSVSWYQQTPGQGLQFLFEYFSETQRNKGNFPGRFSGRQFSNSRSEMNVSTLELGDSALYLCASTRAGIADTQYFGPGTRLTVL.

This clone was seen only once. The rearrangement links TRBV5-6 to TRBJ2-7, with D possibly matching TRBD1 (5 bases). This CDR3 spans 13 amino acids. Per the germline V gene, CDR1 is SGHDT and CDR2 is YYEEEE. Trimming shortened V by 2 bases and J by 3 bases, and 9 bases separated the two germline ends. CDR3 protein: CASSLDSIYEQYF. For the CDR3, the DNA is TGTGCCAGCAGCTTAGACAGTATCTACGAGCAGTACTTC.

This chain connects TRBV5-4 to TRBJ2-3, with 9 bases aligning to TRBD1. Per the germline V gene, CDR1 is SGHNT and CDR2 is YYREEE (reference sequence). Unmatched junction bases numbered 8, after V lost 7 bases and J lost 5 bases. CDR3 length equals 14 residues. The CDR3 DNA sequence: TGTGCCAGCTACGCCGGGACAGGGATAGATACGCAGTATTTT. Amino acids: CASYAGTGIDTQYF.

CDR3 DNA: TGTGCCAGCAGCTTAAAACAGACGGTGGGGCAGACCAACTACGAGCAGTACTTC. Translating it yields CASSLKQTVGQTNYEQYF. The chain has TRBV7-3 and TRBJ2-7; possibly TRBD1 for D (5 bases). Trimming stripped 1 base from V and 3 bases from J, with 22 bases between. CDR1 is SGHTA, CDR2 FQGTGA, per germline. The CDR3 totals 18 residues.

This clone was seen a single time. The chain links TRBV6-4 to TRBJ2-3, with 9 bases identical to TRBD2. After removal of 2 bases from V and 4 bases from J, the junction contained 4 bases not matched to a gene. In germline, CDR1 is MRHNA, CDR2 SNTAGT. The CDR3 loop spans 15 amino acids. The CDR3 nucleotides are TGTGCCAGCAGTGACGGTAGCGGGAGCGCAGATACGCAGTATTTT. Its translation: CASSDGSGSADTQYF.

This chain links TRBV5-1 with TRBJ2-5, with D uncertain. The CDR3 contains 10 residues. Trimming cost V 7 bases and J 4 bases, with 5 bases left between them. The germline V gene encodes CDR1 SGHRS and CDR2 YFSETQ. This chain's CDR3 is CASPLETQYF. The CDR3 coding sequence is TGCGCCAGCCCGTTAGAGACCCAGTACTTC.

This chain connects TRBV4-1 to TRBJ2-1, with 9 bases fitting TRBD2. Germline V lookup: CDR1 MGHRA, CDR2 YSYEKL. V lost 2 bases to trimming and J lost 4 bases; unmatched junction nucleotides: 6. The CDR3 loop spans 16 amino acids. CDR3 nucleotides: TGCGCCAGCAGCCAATTTAGCGGGAGACTTTACAATGAGCAGTTCTTC. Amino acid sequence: CASSQFSGRLYNEQFF.

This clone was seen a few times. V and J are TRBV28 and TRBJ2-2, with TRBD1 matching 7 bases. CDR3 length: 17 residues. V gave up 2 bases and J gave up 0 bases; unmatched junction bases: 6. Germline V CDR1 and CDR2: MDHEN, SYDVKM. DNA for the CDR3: TGTGCCAGCAGTTTAGTCCTGGGACAGCCGAACACCGGGGAGCTGTTTTTT. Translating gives CASSLVLGQPNTGELFF.

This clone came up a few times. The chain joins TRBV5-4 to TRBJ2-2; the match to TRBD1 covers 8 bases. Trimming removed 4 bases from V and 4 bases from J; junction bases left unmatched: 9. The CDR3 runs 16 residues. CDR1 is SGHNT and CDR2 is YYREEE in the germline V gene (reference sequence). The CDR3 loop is CASSIGQGTATGELFF. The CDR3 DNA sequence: TGTGCCAGCAGCATAGGACAGGGTACTGCCACCGGGGAGCTGTTTTTT.

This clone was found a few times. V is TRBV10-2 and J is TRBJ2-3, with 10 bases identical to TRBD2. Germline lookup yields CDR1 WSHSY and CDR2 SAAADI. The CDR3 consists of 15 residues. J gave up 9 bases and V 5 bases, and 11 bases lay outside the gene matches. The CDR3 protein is CASSSQRASGRTQYF. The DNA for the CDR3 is TGCGCCAGCAGTTCTCAACGGGCTAGCGGGAGAACGCAGTATTTT.

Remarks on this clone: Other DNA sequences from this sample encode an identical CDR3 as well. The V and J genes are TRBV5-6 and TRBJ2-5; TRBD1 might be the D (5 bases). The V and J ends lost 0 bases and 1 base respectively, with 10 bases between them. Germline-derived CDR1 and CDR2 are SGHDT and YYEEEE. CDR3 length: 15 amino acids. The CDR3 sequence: CASSLVTVLQETQYF. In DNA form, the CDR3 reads TGTGCCAGCAGCTTGGTGACAGTACTCCAAGAGACCCAGTACTTC. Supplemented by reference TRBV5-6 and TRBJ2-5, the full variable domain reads DAGVTQSPTHLIKTRGQQVTLRCSPKSGHDTVSWYQQALGQGPQFIFQYYEEEERQRGNFPDRFSGHQFPNYSSELNVNALLLGDSALYLCASSLVTVLQETQYFGPGTRLLVL.

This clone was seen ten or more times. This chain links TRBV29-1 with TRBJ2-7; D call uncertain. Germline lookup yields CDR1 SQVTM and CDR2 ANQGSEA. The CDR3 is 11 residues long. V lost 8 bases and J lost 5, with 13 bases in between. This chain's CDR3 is CSILRRDEQYF. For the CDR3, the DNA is TGCAGCATATTGCGCCGGGACGAGCAGTACTTC.

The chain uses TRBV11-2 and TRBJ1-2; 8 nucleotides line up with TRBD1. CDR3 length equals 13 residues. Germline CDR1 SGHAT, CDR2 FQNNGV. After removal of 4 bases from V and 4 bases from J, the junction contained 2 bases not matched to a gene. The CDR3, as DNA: TGTGCCAGCAGCTCCGGACAGGGCTATGGCTACACCTTC. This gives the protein CASSSGQGYGYTF.

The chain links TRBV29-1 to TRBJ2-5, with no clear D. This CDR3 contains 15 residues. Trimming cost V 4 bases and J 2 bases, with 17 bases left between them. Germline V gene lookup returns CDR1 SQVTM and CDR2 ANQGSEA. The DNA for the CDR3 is TGCAGCGTTGGCCTTGGGCATCGGGCACAAGAGACCCAGTACTTC. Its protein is CSVGLGHRAQETQYF.